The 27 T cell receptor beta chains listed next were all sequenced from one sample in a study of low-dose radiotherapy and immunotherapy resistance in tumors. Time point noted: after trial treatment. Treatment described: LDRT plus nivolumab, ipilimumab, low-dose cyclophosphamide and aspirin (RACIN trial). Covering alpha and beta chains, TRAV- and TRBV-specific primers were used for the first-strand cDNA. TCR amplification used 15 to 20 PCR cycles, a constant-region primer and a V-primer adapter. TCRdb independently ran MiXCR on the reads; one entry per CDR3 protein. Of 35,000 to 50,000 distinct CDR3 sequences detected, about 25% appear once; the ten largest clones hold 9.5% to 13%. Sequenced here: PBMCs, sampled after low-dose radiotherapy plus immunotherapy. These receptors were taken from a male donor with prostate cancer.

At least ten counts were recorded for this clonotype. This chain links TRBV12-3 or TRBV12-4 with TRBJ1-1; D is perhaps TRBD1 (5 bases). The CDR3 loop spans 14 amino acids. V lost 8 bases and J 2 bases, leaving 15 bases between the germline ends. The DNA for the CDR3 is TGTGCCAGCGGTCCCCGCGGGGGAAACACTGAAGCTTTCTTT. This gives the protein CASGPRGGNTEAFF.

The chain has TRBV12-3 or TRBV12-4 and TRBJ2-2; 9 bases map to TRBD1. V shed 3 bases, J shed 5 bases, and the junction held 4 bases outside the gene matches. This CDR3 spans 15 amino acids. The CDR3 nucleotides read TGTGCCAGCAGTTTGGGGACAGGGCAAACCGGGGAGCTGTTTTTT. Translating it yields CASSLGTGQTGELFF.

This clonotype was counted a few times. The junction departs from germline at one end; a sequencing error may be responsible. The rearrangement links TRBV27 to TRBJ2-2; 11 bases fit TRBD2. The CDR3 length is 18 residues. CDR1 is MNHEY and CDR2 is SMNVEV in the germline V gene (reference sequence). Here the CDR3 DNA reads TGTGCCAACAGTTTATCGGCAGTAGCGGGAGGGCGAACCGGGGAGCTGTTTTTT. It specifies CANSLSAVAGGRTGELFF.

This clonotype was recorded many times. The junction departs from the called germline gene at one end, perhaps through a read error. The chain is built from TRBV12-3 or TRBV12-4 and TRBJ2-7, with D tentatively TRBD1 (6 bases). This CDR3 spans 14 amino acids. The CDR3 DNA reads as TGTGCCAGCACTTTATCAGGACAGTCCTACGAGCAGTACTTC. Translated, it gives CASTLSGQSYEQYF.

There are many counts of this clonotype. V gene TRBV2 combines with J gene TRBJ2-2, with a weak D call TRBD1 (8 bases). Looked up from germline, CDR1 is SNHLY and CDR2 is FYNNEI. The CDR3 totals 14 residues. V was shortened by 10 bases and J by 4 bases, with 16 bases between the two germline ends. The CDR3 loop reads CAIPGGQVTGELFF. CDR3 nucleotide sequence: TGTGCCATTCCGGGGGGACAGGTCACCGGGGAGCTGTTTTTT.

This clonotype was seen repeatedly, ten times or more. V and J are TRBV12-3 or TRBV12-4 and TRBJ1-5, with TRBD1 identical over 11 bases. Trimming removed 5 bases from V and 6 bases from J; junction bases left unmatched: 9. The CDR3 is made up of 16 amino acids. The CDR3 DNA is TGTGCCAGCAGTCCGATGGGGACAGGGGGAAGTCAGCCCCAGCATTTT. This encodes CASSPMGTGGSQPQHF.

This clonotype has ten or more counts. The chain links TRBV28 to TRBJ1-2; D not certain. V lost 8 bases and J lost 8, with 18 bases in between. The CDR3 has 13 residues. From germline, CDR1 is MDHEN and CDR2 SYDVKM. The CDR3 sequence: CASLSAEGLGYTF. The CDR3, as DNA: TGTGCCAGCCTCTCCGCGGAAGGGCTCGGCTACACCTTC.

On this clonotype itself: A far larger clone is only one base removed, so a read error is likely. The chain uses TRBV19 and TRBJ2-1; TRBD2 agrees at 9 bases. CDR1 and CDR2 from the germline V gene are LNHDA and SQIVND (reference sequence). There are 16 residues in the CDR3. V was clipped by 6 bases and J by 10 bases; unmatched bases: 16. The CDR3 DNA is TGTGCCAGTAGCCCCGCGGCTAGCGGGAACATCCACGAGCAGTTCTTC. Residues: CASSPAASGNIHEQFF. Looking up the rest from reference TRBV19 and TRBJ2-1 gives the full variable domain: DGGITQSPKYLFRKEGQNVTLSCEQNLNHDAMYWYRQDPGQGLRLIYYSQIVNDFQKGDIAEGYSVSREKKESFPLTVTSAQKNPTAFYLCASSPAASGNIHEQFFGPGTRLTVL.

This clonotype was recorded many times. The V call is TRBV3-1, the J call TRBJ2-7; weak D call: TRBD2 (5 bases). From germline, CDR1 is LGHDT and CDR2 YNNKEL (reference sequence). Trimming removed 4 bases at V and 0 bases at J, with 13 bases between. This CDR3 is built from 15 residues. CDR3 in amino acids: CASSPGPGSSYEQYF. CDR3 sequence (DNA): TGTGCCAGCAGCCCTGGACCGGGGAGCTCCTACGAGCAGTACTTC.

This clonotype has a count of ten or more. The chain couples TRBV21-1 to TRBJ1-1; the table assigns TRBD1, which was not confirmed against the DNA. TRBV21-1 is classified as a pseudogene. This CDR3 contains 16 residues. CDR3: CASSKSPTGYHTEAFF. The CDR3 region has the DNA TGTGCCAGCAGCAAAAGCCCTACAGGGTACCACACTGAAGCTTTCTTT.

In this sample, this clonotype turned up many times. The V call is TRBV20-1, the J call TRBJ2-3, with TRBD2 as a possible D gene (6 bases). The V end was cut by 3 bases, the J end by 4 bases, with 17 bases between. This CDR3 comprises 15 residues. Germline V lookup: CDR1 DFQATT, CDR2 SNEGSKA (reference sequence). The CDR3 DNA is TGCAGTGCTAGCCCCCTAGGCGGAGGGGCAGATACGCAGTATTTT. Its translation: CSASPLGGGADTQYF.

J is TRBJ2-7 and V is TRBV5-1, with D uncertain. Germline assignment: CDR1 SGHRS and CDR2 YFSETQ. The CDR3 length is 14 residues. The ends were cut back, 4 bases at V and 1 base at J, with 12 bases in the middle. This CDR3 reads CASSPVAESYEQYF. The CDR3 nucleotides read TGCGCCAGCAGCCCGGTCGCGGAGTCCTACGAGCAGTACTTC.

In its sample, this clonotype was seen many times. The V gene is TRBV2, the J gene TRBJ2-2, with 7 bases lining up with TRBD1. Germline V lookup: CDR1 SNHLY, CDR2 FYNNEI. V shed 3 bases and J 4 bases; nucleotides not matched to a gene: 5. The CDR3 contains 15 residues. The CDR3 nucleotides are TGTGCCAGCAGTGACAGGGGGTTGTCCACCGGGGAGCTGTTTTTT. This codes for CASSDRGLSTGELFF.

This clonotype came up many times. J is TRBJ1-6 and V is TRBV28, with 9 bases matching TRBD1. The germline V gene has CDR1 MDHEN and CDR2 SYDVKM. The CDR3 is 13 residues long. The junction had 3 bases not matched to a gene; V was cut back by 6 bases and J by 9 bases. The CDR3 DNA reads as TGTGCCAGCAGAACAGGGGGCGGTTCACCCCTCCACTTT. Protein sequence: CASRTGGGSPLHF.

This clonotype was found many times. Here the CDR3 DNA reads TGTGCCAGCAGTCCCTCGGGACTAGGGGGTTCCAATGAGCAGTTCTTC. This codes for CASSPSGLGGSNEQFF. The genes are TRBV28 and TRBJ2-1; TRBD2 matches at 8 bases. Germline CDR1 and CDR2: MDHEN and SYDVKM. V was clipped by 5 bases and J by 6 bases; unmatched bases: 12. The CDR3 runs 16 residues.

This CDR3 reads CASSLRRNQPQHF. The CDR3 bases are TGTGCCAGCAGCTTACGTCGGAATCAGCCCCAGCATTTT. The chain uses TRBV5-6 and TRBJ1-5; D not certain. Trimming pared 2 bases from V and 4 bases from J, leaving 7 bases between. Germline V gives CDR1 SGHDT, CDR2 YYEEEE. The CDR3 loop spans 13 amino acids.

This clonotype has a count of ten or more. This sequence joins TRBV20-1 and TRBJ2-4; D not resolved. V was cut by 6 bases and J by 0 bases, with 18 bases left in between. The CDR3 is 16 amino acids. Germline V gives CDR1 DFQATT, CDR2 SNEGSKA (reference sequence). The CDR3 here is CSATSWNGEAKNIQYF. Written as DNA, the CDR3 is TGCAGTGCAACCTCGTGGAACGGCGAAGCCAAAAACATTCAGTACTTC.

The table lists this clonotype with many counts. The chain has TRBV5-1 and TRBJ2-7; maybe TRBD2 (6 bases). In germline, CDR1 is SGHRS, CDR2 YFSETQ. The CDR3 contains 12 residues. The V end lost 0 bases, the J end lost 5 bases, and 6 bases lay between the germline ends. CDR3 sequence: CASSLGRDEQYF. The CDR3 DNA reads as TGCGCCAGCAGCTTGGGGAGGGACGAGCAGTACTTC.

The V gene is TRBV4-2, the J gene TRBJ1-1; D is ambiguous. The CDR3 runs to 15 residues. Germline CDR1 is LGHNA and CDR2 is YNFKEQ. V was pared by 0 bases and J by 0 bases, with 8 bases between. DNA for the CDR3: TGTGCCAGCAGCCAAGAGCCGGGAATGAACACTGAAGCTTTCTTT. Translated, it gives CASSQEPGMNTEAFF.

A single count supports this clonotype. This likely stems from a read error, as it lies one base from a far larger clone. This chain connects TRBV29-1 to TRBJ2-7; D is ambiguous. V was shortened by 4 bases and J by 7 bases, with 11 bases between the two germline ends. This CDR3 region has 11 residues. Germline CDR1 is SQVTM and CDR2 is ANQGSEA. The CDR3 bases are TGCAGCGTTGTAGTTTACAATGAGCAGTACTTC. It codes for CSVVVYNEQYF.

CDR3 loop: CASSPPAGSGGSGYEQFF. The CDR3, as DNA: TGTGCCAGCAGCCCTCCGGCGGGCAGCGGGGGGTCTGGCTATGAGCAGTTCTTC. This chain links TRBV13 with TRBJ2-1, with 9 bases fitting TRBD2. Trimming took 5 bases from V and 8 from J; bases not matched to a gene: 19. Germline loops: CDR1 PRHDT, CDR2 FYEKMQ (reference sequence). The CDR3 runs to 18 residues.

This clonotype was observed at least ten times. In DNA, the CDR3 is TGCAGTGCTAGAGATCGGCGCCAGGGCAACACCGGGGAGCTGTTTTTT. This translates into CSARDRRQGNTGELFF. This sequence joins TRBV20-1 and TRBJ2-2; TRBD1 is a possible D gene (5 bases). V shed 0 bases and J shed 2 bases, with 13 bases lying between them. The germline gives CDR1 DFQATT, CDR2 SNEGSKA (reference sequence). The CDR3 totals 16 residues.

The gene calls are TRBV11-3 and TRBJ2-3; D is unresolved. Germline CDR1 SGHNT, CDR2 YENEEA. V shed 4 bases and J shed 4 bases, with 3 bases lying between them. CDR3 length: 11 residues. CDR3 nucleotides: TGTGCCAGCAGCTCGTCAGATACGCAGTATTTT. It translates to CASSSSDTQYF.

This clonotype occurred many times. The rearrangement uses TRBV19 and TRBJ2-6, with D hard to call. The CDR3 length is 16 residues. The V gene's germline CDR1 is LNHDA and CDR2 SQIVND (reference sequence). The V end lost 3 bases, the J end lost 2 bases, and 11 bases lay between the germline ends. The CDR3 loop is CASSILRLAGANVLTF. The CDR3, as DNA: TGTGCCAGTAGTATCCTGAGGCTAGCTGGGGCCAACGTCCTGACTTTC.

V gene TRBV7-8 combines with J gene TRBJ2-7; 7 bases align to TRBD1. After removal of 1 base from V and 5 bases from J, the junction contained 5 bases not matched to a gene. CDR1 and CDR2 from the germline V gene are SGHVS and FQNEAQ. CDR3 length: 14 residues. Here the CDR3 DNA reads TGTGCCAGCAGCTTAGGAGACAGGGTCGACGAGCAGTACTTC. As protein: CASSLGDRVDEQYF.

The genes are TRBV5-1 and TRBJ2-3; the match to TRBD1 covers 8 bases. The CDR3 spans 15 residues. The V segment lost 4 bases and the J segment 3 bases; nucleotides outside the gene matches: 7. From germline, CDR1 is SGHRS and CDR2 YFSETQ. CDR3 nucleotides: TGCGCCAGCAGCCACGGACAGGGATGGACAGATACGCAGTATTTT. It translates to CASSHGQGWTDTQYF.

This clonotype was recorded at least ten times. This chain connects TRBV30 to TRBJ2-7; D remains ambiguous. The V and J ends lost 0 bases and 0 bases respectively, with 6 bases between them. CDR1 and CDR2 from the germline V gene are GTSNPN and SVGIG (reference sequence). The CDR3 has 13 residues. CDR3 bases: TGTGCCTGGAGTGTAAAGGGCTCCTACGAGCAGTACTTC. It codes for CAWSVKGSYEQYF.